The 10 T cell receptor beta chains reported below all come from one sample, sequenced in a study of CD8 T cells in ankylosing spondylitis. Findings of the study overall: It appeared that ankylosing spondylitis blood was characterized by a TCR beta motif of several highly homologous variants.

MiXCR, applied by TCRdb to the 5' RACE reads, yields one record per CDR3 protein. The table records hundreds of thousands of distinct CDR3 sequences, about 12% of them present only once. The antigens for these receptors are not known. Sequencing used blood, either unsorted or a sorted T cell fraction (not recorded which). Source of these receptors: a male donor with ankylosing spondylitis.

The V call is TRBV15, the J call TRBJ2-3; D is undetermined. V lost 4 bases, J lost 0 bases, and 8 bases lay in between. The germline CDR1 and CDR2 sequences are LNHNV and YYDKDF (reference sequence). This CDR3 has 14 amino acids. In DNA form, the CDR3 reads TGTGCCACCAGCAAGGGTTCTAGCACAGATACGCAGTATTTT. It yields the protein CATSKGSSTDTQYF.

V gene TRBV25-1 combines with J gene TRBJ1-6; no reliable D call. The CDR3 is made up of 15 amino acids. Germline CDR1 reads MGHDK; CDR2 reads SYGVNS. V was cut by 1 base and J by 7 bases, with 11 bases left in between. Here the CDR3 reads CASSEWLEANSPLHF. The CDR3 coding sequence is TGTGCCAGCAGTGAATGGTTAGAGGCAAATTCACCCCTCCACTTT. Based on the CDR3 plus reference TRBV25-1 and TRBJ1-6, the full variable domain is EADIYQTPRYLVIGTGKKITLECSQTMGHDKMYWYQQDPGMELHLIHYSYGVNSTEKGDLSSESTVSRIRTEHFPLTLESARPSHTSQYLCASSEWLEANSPLHFGNGTRLTVT.

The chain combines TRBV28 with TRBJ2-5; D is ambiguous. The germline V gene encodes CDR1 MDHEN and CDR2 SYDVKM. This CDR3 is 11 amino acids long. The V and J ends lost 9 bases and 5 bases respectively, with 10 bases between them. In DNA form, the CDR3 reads TGTGCCAGTGGGGTATGGGAGACCCAGTACTTC. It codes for CASGVWETQYF.

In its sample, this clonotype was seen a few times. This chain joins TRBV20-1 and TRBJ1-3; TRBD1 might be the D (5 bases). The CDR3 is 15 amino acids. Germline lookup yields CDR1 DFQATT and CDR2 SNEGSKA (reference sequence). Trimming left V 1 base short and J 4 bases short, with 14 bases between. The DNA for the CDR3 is TGCAGTGCTAGAGCCCCCGCAGGGCAGGGAAACACCATATATTTT. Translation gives CSARAPAGQGNTIYF.

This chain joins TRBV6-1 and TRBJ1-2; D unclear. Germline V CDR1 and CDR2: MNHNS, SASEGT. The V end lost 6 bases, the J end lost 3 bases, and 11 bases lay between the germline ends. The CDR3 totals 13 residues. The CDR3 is CASRGAGYYGYTF. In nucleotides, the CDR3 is TGTGCCAGCAGAGGAGCAGGCTACTATGGCTACACCTTC.

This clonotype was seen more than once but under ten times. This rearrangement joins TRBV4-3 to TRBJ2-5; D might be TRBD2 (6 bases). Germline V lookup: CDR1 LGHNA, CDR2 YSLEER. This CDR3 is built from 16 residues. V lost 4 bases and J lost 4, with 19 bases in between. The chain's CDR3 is CASSPLAALGGETQYF. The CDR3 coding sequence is TGCGCCAGCAGCCCCTTAGCGGCCCTAGGTGGAGAGACCCAGTACTTC.

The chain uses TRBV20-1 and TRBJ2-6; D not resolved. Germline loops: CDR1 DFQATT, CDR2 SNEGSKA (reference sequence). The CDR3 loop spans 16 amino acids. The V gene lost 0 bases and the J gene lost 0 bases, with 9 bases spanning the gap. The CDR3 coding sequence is TGCAGTGCTAGAGATAGGCGGAGCTCTGGGGCCAACGTCCTGACTTTC. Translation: CSARDRRSSGANVLTF.

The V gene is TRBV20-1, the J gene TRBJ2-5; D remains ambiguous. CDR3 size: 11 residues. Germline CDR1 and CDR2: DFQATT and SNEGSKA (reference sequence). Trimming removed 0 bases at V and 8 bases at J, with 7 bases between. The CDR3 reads CSAREVVTQYF. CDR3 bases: TGCAGTGCTAGAGAAGTAGTTACCCAGTACTTC.

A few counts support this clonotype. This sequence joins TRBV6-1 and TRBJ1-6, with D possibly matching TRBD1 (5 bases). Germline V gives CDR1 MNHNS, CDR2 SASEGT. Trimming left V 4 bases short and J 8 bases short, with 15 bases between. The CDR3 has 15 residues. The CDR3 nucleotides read TGTGCCAGCAGTGTTAGGGACCGTTTTCATTCACCCCTCCACTTT. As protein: CASSVRDRFHSPLHF.

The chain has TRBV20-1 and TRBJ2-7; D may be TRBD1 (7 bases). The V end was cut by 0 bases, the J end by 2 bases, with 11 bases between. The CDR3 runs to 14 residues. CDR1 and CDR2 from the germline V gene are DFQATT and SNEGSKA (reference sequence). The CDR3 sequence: CSAREARGAYEQYF. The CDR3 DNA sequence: TGCAGTGCTAGAGAAGCCAGGGGGGCCTACGAGCAGTACTTC.